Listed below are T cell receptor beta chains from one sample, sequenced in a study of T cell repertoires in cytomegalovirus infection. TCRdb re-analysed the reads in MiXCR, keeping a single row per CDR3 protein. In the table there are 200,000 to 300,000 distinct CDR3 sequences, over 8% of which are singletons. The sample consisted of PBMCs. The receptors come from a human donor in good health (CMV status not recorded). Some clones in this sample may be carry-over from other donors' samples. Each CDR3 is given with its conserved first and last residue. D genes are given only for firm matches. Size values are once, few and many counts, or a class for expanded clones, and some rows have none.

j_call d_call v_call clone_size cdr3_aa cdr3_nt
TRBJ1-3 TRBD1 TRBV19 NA CASSPPGQGGGNTIYF TGTGCCAGTAGTCCTCCGGGACAGGGTGGCGGAAACACCATATATTTT
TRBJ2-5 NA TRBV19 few CASSTPPETQYF TGTGCCAGTAGTACCCCCCCGGAGACCCAGTACTTC
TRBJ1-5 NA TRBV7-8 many CASSSGHDQPQHF TGTGCCAGCAGCTCGGGGCACGATCAGCCCCAGCATTTT
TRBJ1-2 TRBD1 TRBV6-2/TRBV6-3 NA CASYLGPGQGRSGYTF TGTGCCAGTTACCTTGGTCCGGGACAGGGTCGGAGCGGCTACACCTTC
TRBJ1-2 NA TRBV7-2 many CASSLDGPGYTF TGTGCCAGCAGCTTGGACGGGCCTGGCTACACCTTC
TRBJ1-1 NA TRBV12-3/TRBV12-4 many CASTQMGITEAFF TGTGCCAGCACCCAAATGGGGATAACTGAAGCTTTCTTT
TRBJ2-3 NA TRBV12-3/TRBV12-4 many CASSLGGPSTGVDTQYF TGTGCCAGCAGTTTAGGGGGACCATCGACCGGGGTAGATACGCAGTATTTT
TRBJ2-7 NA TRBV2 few CASSENPRSSYEQYF TGTGCCAGCAGTGAAAACCCTAGGAGCTCCTACGAGCAGTACTTC
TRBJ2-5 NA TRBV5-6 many CASSLMVVPRSTQYF TGTGCCAGCAGCTTAATGGTGGTCCCAAGATCGACCCAGTACTTC
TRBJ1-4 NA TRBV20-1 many CSARDRAQDRKLFF TGCAGTGCTAGAGATCGGGCCCAGGACCGCAAACTGTTTTTT
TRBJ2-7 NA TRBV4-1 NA CASSQEWVGEQYF TGCGCCAGCAGCCAAGAATGGGTCGGTGAGCAGTACTTC
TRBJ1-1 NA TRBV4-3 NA CASSQVVSKAEAFF TGCGCCAGCAGCCAAGTGGTCAGTAAGGCTGAAGCTTTCTTT
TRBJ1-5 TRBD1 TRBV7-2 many CASSRPDRLDQPQHF TGTGCCAGCAGCCGACCGGACAGGTTGGATCAGCCCCAGCATTTT
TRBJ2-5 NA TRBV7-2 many CASSLGRWETQYF TGTGCCAGCAGCTTAGGGCGGTGGGAGACCCAGTACTTC
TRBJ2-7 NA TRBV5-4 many CASSPGPLLETYEQYF TGTGCCAGCAGCCCCGGCCCGCTATTGGAGACCTACGAGCAGTACTTC
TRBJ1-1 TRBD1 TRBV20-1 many CSAGSTGDTEAFF TGCAGTGCTGGAAGTACAGGGGACACTGAAGCTTTCTTT
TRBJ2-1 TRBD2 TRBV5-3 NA CASSPAASGAREQFF TGTGCCAGCAGTCCGGCCGCGAGCGGGGCACGTGAGCAGTTCTTC
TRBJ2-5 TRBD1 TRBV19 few CASSISGTVETQYF TGTGCCAGTAGCATCTCCGGGACAGTAGAGACCCAGTACTTC
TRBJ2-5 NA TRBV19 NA CASSNGQRGTQYF TGTGCCAGTAGTAACGGACAGAGGGGGACCCAGTACTTC
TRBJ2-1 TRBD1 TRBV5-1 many CASSTDRLNEQFF TGCGCCAGCAGCACGGACAGGTTGAATGAGCAGTTCTTC
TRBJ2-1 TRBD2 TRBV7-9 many CASSPGLAGGLGEQFF TGTGCCAGCAGCCCCGGACTAGCGGGGGGGCTTGGTGAGCAGTTCTTC
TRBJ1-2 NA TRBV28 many CASRYPDRPNYGYTF TGTGCCAGCAGGTACCCCGACCGCCCGAACTATGGCTACACCTTC
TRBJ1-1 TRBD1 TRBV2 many CARQGVNTEAFF TGTGCCCGACAGGGGGTGAACACTGAAGCTTTCTTT
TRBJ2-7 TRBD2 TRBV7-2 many CASSLEGRLAGGIRYEQYF TGTGCCAGCAGCTTAGAAGGAAGACTAGCGGGGGGAATTAGGTACGAGCAGTACTTC
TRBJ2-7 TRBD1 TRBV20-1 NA CSAREGGEAYEQYF TGCAGTGCTAGAGAAGGGGGCGAAGCCTACGAGCAGTACTTC
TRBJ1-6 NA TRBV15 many CATSPGFQALHF TGTGCCACCAGCCCAGGGTTCCAGGCCCTCCACTTT
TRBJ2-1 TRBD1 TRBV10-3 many CAASKGDRVHEQFF TGTGCCGCTTCCAAAGGGGACAGGGTCCATGAGCAGTTCTTC
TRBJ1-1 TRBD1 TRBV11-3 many CASSLGRWDSMNTEAFF TGTGCCAGCAGCCTAGGGAGATGGGACAGCATGAACACTGAAGCTTTCTTT
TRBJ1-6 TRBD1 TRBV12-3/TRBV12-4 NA CASSGGTANSPLHF TGTGCCAGCAGTGGCGGGACAGCAAATTCACCCCTCCACTTT
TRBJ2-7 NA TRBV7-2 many CASSLGRDFEQYF TGTGCCAGCAGCCTGGGGCGGGACTTTGAGCAGTACTTC
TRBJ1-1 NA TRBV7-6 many CASSLARGMNTEAFF TGTGCCAGCAGCTTAGCGCGGGGGATGAACACTGAAGCTTTCTTT
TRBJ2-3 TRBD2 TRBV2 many CASSGPTSGGYLTQYF TGTGCCAGCAGTGGCCCTACTAGCGGGGGGTACCTTACGCAGTATTTT
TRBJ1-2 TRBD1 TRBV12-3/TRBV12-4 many CASSQFGTANYGYTF TGTGCCAGCAGCCAATTTGGGACAGCCAACTATGGCTACACCTTC
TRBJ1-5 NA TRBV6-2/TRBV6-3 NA CASTDRGGVGQPQHF TGTGCCAGCACCGACCGGGGAGGGGTCGGTCAGCCCCAGCATTTT
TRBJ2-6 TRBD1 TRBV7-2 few CASSLVPPSDRGRSGANVLTF TGTGCCAGCAGCTTAGTTCCTCCTTCCGACAGGGGCCGCTCTGGGGCCAACGTCCTGACTTTC
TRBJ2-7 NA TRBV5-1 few CASSSAGVQNEQYF TGCGCCAGCAGCTCCGCCGGAGTACAGAACGAGCAGTACTTC
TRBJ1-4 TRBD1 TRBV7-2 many CASSSSGGGTNEKLFF TGTGCCAGCAGCTCGTCAGGGGGTGGAACTAATGAAAAACTGTTTTTT
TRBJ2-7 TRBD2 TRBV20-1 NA CSAPRLAGGLSSDEQYF TGCAGTGCTCCCAGACTAGCGGGGGGCCTATCCTCAGACGAGCAGTACTTC
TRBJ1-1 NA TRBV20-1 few CSASAPQKNTEAFF TGCAGTGCTAGCGCCCCACAGAAGAACACTGAAGCTTTCTTT
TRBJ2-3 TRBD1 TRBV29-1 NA CSVEDPRGQGSTDTQYF TGCAGCGTTGAAGATCCCAGGGGACAGGGGAGCACAGATACGCAGTATTTT
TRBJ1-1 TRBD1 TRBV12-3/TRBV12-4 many CASSLAEGASMLNTEAFF TGTGCCAGCAGTTTAGCAGAGGGGGCTAGTATGTTGAACACTGAAGCTTTCTTT
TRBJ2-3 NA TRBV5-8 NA CASSLGLRHTQYF TGTGCCAGCAGCTTGGGGCTCAGGCATACGCAGTATTTT